This T cell receptor (beta chain) was sequenced during a study of T cell changes during pregnancy in multiple sclerosis. The data were produced by immunoSEQ multiplex PCR, yet TCRdb's version contains in-frame clones alone and is incomplete. The sample shows 20,000 to 25,000 clones, 80% to 95% of them seen only once. The input for sequencing was CD8+ T cells from peripheral blood mononuclear cells, taken in the third trimester of pregnancy. This clonotype was obtained from a female donor with multiple sclerosis, enrolled in a pregnancy study.

The CDR3 spells CASSLTAGSSYNEQFF. CDR3 bases: TGTGCCAGCAGCTTAACGGCGGGGAGCTCCTACAATGAGCAGTTCTTC. This chain uses TRBV7-3 with TRBJ2-1; weak D call: TRBD2 (6 bases). CDR3 length: 16 residues. Between the trimmed V and J ends, which lost 0 bases and 0 bases, there was a span of 9 bases. Germline loops: CDR1 SGHTA, CDR2 FQGTGA.